This T cell receptor (beta chain) was retrieved from a study of cytomegalovirus exposure and HLA in healthy donors. Study-wide results and limits: Reports described diagnosis of cytomegalovirus status by the classifier as highly specific and sensitive.

Points on this clone: Its antigen is unidentified.

Assay used: immunoSEQ multiplex PCR; TCRdb lists only in-frame clones, some missing. The sample carries some 140,000 clones, just under 85% recorded once. This CDR3 has 15 residues. Trimming took off 8 bases at V and 1 base at J, with 17 bases between the two ends. Germline V lookup: CDR1 MNHNS, CDR2 SASEGT. This TCR came from a woman aged 25 to 39 in good health and CMV-seronegative. The material sequenced was PBMCs. The chain recombines TRBV6-1 with TRBJ1-2; D may be TRBD1 (5 bases). This CDR3 is CASQWYLQGNYGYTF. CDR3 nucleotides: TGTGCCAGCCAGTGGTACCTCCAGGGTAACTATGGCTACACCTTC.